The 28 T cell receptor beta chains presented below share a single source sample, sequenced in a study of blood T cell repertoires in COVID-19. Profiled with immunoSEQ multiplex PCR; TCRdb holds only in-frame clones, not every one. The sample shows 200,000 to 250,000 clones, around 78% of them seen only once. The source material was peripheral blood. These receptors were taken from a woman aged 70-85 years with active or convalescent COVID-19.

This clone has ten or more counts. The chain employs TRBV19 and TRBJ2-7; D is perhaps TRBD1 (5 bases). V was cut by 3 bases and J by 2 bases, with 14 bases left in between. The CDR3 is 15 amino acids. Germline CDR1 and CDR2: LNHDA and SQIVND (reference sequence). As DNA, the CDR3 is TGTGCCAGTAGTATCAGGGCGGAACCAACCTACGAGCAGTACTTC. Its protein is CASSIRAEPTYEQYF.

This clone has only a few counts. The rearrangement uses TRBV29-1 and TRBJ1-1; 7 nucleotides line up with TRBD1. Germline CDR1 SQVTM, CDR2 ANQGSEA. V shed 6 bases, J shed 3 bases, and the junction held 13 bases outside the gene matches. The CDR3 covers 15 residues. The CDR3 region has the DNA TGCAGCGTCCACAGGGGAGTTTCCGTGGACACTGAAGCTTTCTTT. Amino acid sequence: CSVHRGVSVDTEAFF.

The chain uses TRBV18 and TRBJ1-1; D unclear. Trimming shortened V by 0 bases and J by 7 bases, and 6 bases separated the two germline ends. Germline CDR1 is KGHSH and CDR2 is LQKENI. This CDR3 spans 12 amino acids. The CDR3 nucleotides are TGTGCCAGCTCACCACCGGGCAGTGAAGCTTTCTTT. This codes for CASSPPGSEAFF.

The chain has TRBV19 and TRBJ2-5; D may be TRBD2 (6 bases). V was pared by 8 bases and J by 5 bases, with 6 bases between. The CDR3 has 10 residues. The germline CDR1 and CDR2 sequences are LNHDA and SQIVND (reference sequence). CDR3 loop: CASGRETQYF. Here the CDR3 DNA reads TGTGCCAGTGGGAGGGAGACCCAGTACTTC.

In nucleotides, the CDR3 is TGCGCCAGCACCTCGGGACAGGGGGGAAACACCATATATTTT. The encoded protein is CASTSGQGGNTIYF. This rearrangement joins TRBV5-1 to TRBJ1-3; 10 bases align to TRBD1. This CDR3 spans 14 amino acids. Germline V gene data show CDR1 as SGHRS and CDR2 as YFSETQ. V shed 6 bases, J shed 4 bases, and the junction held 4 bases outside the gene matches.

This clone was seen a handful of times. This chain uses TRBV9 with TRBJ1-2; a weak D match, TRBD1 (5 bases). This CDR3 is 15 amino acids long. The V end was cut by 5 bases, the J end by 7 bases, with 21 bases between. CDR1 is SGDLS, CDR2 YYNGEE, per germline. The CDR3 DNA reads TGTGCCAGCAGTGCTTCCGGTAGTTGGCAGGGTGGCTACACCTTC. This codes for CASSASGSWQGGYTF.

The CDR3: CASSPIPAYGYTF. The CDR3, as DNA: TGCGCCAGCAGCCCTATTCCTGCGTATGGCTACACCTTC. The gene calls are TRBV5-1 and TRBJ1-2; D unresolved. The CDR3 extends over 13 amino acids. Per the germline V gene, CDR1 is SGHRS and CDR2 is YFSETQ. V lost 4 bases and J lost 5, with 12 bases in between.

V usage is TRBV28 and J usage is TRBJ2-1; perhaps TRBD2 as D (6 bases). Germline-derived CDR1 and CDR2 are MDHEN and SYDVKM. This CDR3 has 15 residues. Deletions cut 6 bases from V and 6 bases from J, with 18 bases between. CDR3 sequence reads: CASSPAYQTSNEQFF. For the CDR3, the DNA is TGTGCCAGCAGCCCAGCCTATCAGACTAGCAATGAGCAGTTCTTC. Filled out from reference TRBV28 and TRBJ2-1, the complete variable domain reads DVKVTQSSRYLVKRTGEKVFLECVQDMDHENMFWYRQDPGLGLRLIYFSYDVKMKEKGDIPEGYSVSREKKERFSLILESASTNQTSMYLCASSPAYQTSNEQFFGPGTRLTVL.

The chain has TRBV5-6 and TRBJ2-7, with TRBD1 matching 10 bases. CDR3 length: 15 amino acids. Germline V gives CDR1 SGHDT, CDR2 YYEEEE. V lost 3 bases, J lost 5 bases, and 8 bases stayed unmatched. The CDR3 loop reads CASSSGTGVWDEQYF. The CDR3 nucleotides are TGTGCCAGCAGCTCCGGGACAGGGGTGTGGGACGAGCAGTACTTC.

J is TRBJ2-5 and V is TRBV9; 11 nucleotides agree with TRBD2. CDR1 is SGDLS and CDR2 is YYNGEE in the germline V gene. Unmatched junction bases numbered 7, after V lost 0 bases and J lost 0 bases. The CDR3 runs 18 residues. The CDR3 is CASSVGLAGQRDQETQYF. The CDR3 coding sequence is TGTGCCAGCAGCGTAGGACTAGCGGGACAGAGGGACCAAGAGACCCAGTACTTC.

The chain couples TRBV3-1 (or the pseudogene TRBV3-2) to TRBJ1-2; D perhaps matches TRBD1 (5 bases). This CDR3 region has 16 residues. The V gene's germline CDR1 is LGHDT and CDR2 YNNKEL (reference sequence). V dropped 5 bases and J dropped 4 bases, with 20 bases sitting between them. The CDR3 is CASSSYYGRGAYGYTF. The CDR3 DNA reads TGTGCCAGCAGCTCTTACTACGGGAGGGGCGCCTATGGCTACACCTTC.

The chain uses TRBV19 and TRBJ2-3, with 12 bases that match TRBD2. Germline lookup yields CDR1 LNHDA and CDR2 SQIVND (reference sequence). This CDR3 contains 18 residues. V lost 7 bases, J lost 1 base, and 12 bases stayed unmatched. This CDR3 reads CASNPGLAGAYGTDTQYF. The CDR3 region has the DNA TGTGCCAGTAACCCGGGACTAGCGGGTGCTTATGGCACAGATACGCAGTATTTT.

The rearrangement joins TRBV7-8 to TRBJ1-5; a possible D gene is TRBD1 (5 bases). The CDR3 has 15 amino acids. V lost 3 bases to trimming and J lost 5 bases, with 14 bases between them. The germline V gene encodes CDR1 SGHVS and CDR2 FQNEAQ. The CDR3 nucleotides read TGTGCCAGCAGCTTCGGGGCGGGGGGGTATCAGCCCCAGCATTTT. Its translation is CASSFGAGGYQPQHF.

The chain couples TRBV3-1 (or the pseudogene TRBV3-2) to TRBJ2-1; 8 bases are shared with TRBD2. Germline V gives CDR1 LGHDT, CDR2 YNNKEL (reference sequence). Germline trimming cut 2 bases from V and 0 bases from J; bases unmatched to any gene: 6. The CDR3 totals 17 residues. In DNA, the CDR3 is TGTGCCAGCAGCCAACGACTAGCGACCGACTCCTACAATGAGCAGTTCTTC. This codes for CASSQRLATDSYNEQFF.

This clone was picked up one time. The chain couples TRBV29-1 to TRBJ2-3; D not certain. With 7 bases removed from V and 5 bases from J, the gap between germline ends came to 19 bases. The germline V gene has CDR1 SQVTM and CDR2 ANQGSEA. The CDR3 consists of 14 residues. CDR3 DNA sequence: TGCAGCGCCGCGTTTGGAAGAGGCGGAGATACGCAGTATTTT. The encoded protein is CSAAFGRGGDTQYF.

The V gene is TRBV6-5, the J gene TRBJ1-2; TRBD1 matches 7 bases. The CDR3 loop spans 14 amino acids. V shed 2 bases and J 3 bases; nucleotides not matched to a gene: 3. CDR1 and CDR2 (germline): MNHEY, SVGAGI. The CDR3 DNA reads TGTGCCAGCAGTTACACAGGGGAGGACTATGGCTACACCTTC. Protein: CASSYTGEDYGYTF.

This clone was counted a few times. The V and J genes are TRBV4-2 and TRBJ1-1, with 10 positions matching TRBD1. The germline V gene has CDR1 LGHNA and CDR2 YNFKEQ. The CDR3 has 14 amino acids. With V trimmed by 2 bases and J by 11 bases, 8 bases remained unmatched. CDR3 DNA sequence: TGTGCCAGCAGCCAAATAGGGACAGGGGCAGTTGCTTTCTTT. Its translation: CASSQIGTGAVAFF.

This clone was counted a single time. The rearrangement links TRBV12-3 or TRBV12-4 to TRBJ1-2; D might be TRBD1 (6 bases). The V end was cut by 7 bases, the J end by 14 bases, with 23 bases between. This CDR3 has 13 residues. The CDR3 is CASNQTPGTTYTF. The CDR3 DNA is TGTGCCAGCAACCAAACCCCCGGGACAACCTATACCTTC.

The chain uses TRBV4-1 and TRBJ1-3; 7 bases match TRBD1. The V and J ends lost 4 bases and 4 bases, in that order; junction bases with no gene match: 10. Germline V gene sequence: CDR1 MGHRA, CDR2 YSYEKL. The CDR3 extends over 16 amino acids. The CDR3 DNA sequence: TGCGCCAGCAGCCTTTCGGACAGGACTGGCGGAAACACCATATATTTT. Amino acid sequence: CASSLSDRTGGNTIYF.

The chain joins TRBV19 to TRBJ2-5; D gene uncertain. Trimming removed 4 bases from V and 0 bases from J, with 6 bases in between. Per germline, CDR1 LNHDA and CDR2 SQIVND (reference sequence). The CDR3 is made up of 13 amino acids. The CDR3 protein is CASSNRDQETQYF. CDR3 DNA: TGTGCCAGTAGTAACCGGGACCAAGAGACCCAGTACTTC.

This chain connects TRBV6-2 or TRBV6-3 to TRBJ1-2; D ambiguous. The V end lost 4 bases, the J end lost 2 bases, and 11 bases lay between the germline ends. This CDR3 contains 14 residues. The germline gives CDR1 MNHEY, CDR2 SVGEGT. CDR3 DNA sequence: TGTGCCAGCAGTTCGGCTTTGGAGAACTATGGCTACACCTTC. The encoded protein is CASSSALENYGYTF.

The CDR3 spells CASSPWTGSSYEQYF. DNA for the CDR3: TGTGCCAGCAGCCCTTGGACCGGGAGCTCCTACGAGCAGTACTTC. This chain joins TRBV27 and TRBJ2-7, with D possibly matching TRBD2 (6 bases). The CDR3 spans 15 residues. Trimming left V 6 bases short and J 0 bases short, with 15 bases between. CDR1 and CDR2 (germline): MNHEY, SMNVEV (reference sequence).

In regard to this clone: The germline gene is not matched at one end of the junction; a read error may be the cause. CDR3 loop: CASSFVAGVGGSGETQYF. CDR3 bases: TGTGCTAGCAGCTTTGTAGCGGGAGTCGGCGGATCGGGCGAGACCCAGTACTTC. The gene calls are TRBV7-7 and TRBJ2-5, with TRBD2 matching 9 bases. This CDR3 has 18 amino acids. The germline V gene encodes CDR1 SSHAT and CDR2 FNYEAQ (reference sequence).

Regarding this clone: The germline gene is not matched at one end of the junction; a read error may be the cause. V usage is TRBV7-7 and J usage is TRBJ2-3, with D possibly matching TRBD1 (5 bases). Germline lookup yields CDR1 SSHAT and CDR2 FNYEAQ (reference sequence). CDR3 length: 15 residues. CDR3 sequence: CASSLGLANTDTQYF. The CDR3 bases are TGTGCTAGCAGCTTGGGGCTGGCCAACACAGATACGCAGTATTTT.

The chain recombines TRBV7-2 with TRBJ1-2, with 7 nucleotides matching TRBD1. Germline CDR1 reads SGHTA; CDR2 reads FQGNSA. This CDR3 contains 12 residues. Germline trimming cut 6 bases from V and 8 bases from J; bases unmatched to any gene: 6. DNA of the CDR3: TGTGCCAGCAGTTCCGACAGGGTAGGCTACACCTTC. It translates to CASSSDRVGYTF.

The V call is TRBV5-1, the J call TRBJ1-1; unclear D gene. The germline gives CDR1 SGHRS, CDR2 YFSETQ. Trimming left V 3 bases short and J 1 base short, with 7 bases between. The CDR3 covers 13 residues. CDR3 sequence (DNA): TGCGCCAGCAGCTACGCGGCGAACACTGAAGCTTTCTTT. It encodes CASSYAANTEAFF.

A single count supports this clone. This sequence joins TRBV7-9 and TRBJ1-1; D gene ambiguous. Germline CDR1 and CDR2: SEHNR and FQNEAQ (reference sequence). With 1 base removed from V and 3 bases from J, the gap between germline ends came to 6 bases. The CDR3 has 13 amino acids. The CDR3 bases are TGTGCCAGCAGCTTAGTAGCAGACACTGAAGCTTTCTTT. As protein: CASSLVADTEAFF. Combining the CDR3 with reference TRBV7-9 and TRBJ1-1 gives the whole variable domain DTGVSQNPRHKITKRGQNVTFRCDPISEHNRLYWYRQTLGQGPEFLTYFQNEAQLEKSRLLSDRFSAERPKGSFSTLEIQRTEQGDSAMYLCASSLVADTEAFFGQGTRLTVV.

J is TRBJ1-1 and V is TRBV6-5; TRBD1 matches 7 bases. This CDR3 is 14 amino acids long. Trimming cost V 7 bases and J 4 bases; bases outside gene matches: 9. Germline assignment: CDR1 MNHEY and CDR2 SVGAGI. CDR3 DNA: TGTGCCAGCAATCTCCCAGGGGGAGCCACTGAAGCTTTCTTT. Encoded protein: CASNLPGGATEAFF.